These T cell receptor beta chains were read from a single sample in a study of identifying expanded T cells in peripheral blood. Here immunoSEQ multiplex PCR was the method, and the copy in TCRdb shows in-frame clones only, minus some. The sample yields tens of thousands of clones, 65% to 85% seen once. The specimen sequenced was blood. The receptors derive from a person between 18 and 75 years old in good health. Each CDR3 is given with its conserved first and last residue. The D gene is left open where the match is weak. Some rows have no size entry. The others give once, few or many, or a class for an expanded clone.

d_call clone_size j_call v_call cdr3_nt cdr3_aa
- - TRBJ2-7 TRBV28 TGTGCCAGCAGTTTACCGGACCCTCGCTACGAGCAGTACTTC CASSLPDPRYEQYF
TRBD1 once TRBJ1-1 TRBV11-2 TGTGCCAGCAGCTTAGATTATCGGTTAGGGGGCGCTCGACTGAACACTGAAGCTTTCTTT CASSLDYRLGGARLNTEAFF
TRBD2 - TRBJ2-2 TRBV28 TGTGCCAGCAGTCCGTGGACTAGTGGGAGCGGGGAGCTGTTTTTT CASSPWTSGSGELFF
- - TRBJ1-2 TRBV5-1 TGCGCCAGCAGCTCCGGGCACTACTCCTATGGCTACACCTTC CASSSGHYSYGYTF
TRBD1 - TRBJ1-2 TRBV28 TGTGCCAGCAGGGTCATGGACAGGGGGCTTGATGGCTACACCTTC CASRVMDRGLDGYTF
- - TRBJ2-7 TRBV2 TGTGCCAGCAGTGCCGGACAGTGGCGCGAGCAGTACTTC CASSAGQWREQYF
TRBD1 - TRBJ2-7 TRBV7-7 TGTGCTAGCAGCGAAGGGGGCCGGGACGAGCAGTACTTC CASSEGGRDEQYF
- - TRBJ2-1 TRBV7-3 TGTGCCAGCAGCGCAGGGGGGACATACAATGAGCAGTTCTTC CASSAGGTYNEQFF
- - TRBJ2-7 TRBV6-5 TGTGCCAGCAGTTACTCGACAGGCCCTACCTACGAGCAGTACTTC CASSYSTGPTYEQYF
- - TRBJ2-7 TRBV7-2 TGTGCCAGCAACGACAGATCCTACGAGCAGTACTTC CASNDRSYEQYF
- - TRBJ2-2 TRBV5-4 TGTGCCAGCAGAATGGGGAGCGGCGCGAACACCGGGGAGCTGTTTTTT CASRMGSGANTGELFF
TRBD1 - TRBJ1-5 TRBV7-2 TGTGCCAGCAGCCGACAGGGGGGAAATCAGCCCCAGCATTTT CASSRQGGNQPQHF
- - TRBJ2-2 TRBV7-2 TGTGCCAGCAGCTTGTTCGGGGGAAACGGGGAGCTGTTTTTT CASSLFGGNGELFF
- - TRBJ1-5 TRBV28 TGTGCCAGCAGTTTGGGCCGTAGACAGATGGGCGTGGGGCATCAGCCCCAGCATTTT CASSLGRRQMGVGHQPQHF
- - TRBJ2-7 TRBV7-2 TGTGCCAGCAGCCGTCGAGGGGGCGAGCAGTACTTC CASSRRGGEQYF
- - TRBJ1-5 TRBV28 TGTGCCAGCAGTTTACAGTCCAGGGGTAATCAGCCCCAGCATTTT CASSLQSRGNQPQHF
- - TRBJ2-5 TRBV6-4 TGTGCCAGCAGTCGGACAGAGGAAGAGACCCAGTACTTC CASSRTEEETQYF
- - TRBJ2-5 TRBV25-1 TGTGCCAGCAGTGAATATAGCGGAAGGGGCAGGGGTGAGACCCAGTACTTC CASSEYSGRGRGETQYF
- - TRBJ2-1 TRBV15 TGTGCCACCAGCAGGGTGTTAGGGGGGGTAGCGGTAAATGAGCAGTTCTTC CATSRVLGGVAVNEQFF
- many TRBJ2-2 TRBV29-1 TGCAGCGTTGTGGTTGGGACCGGGGAGCTGTTTTTT CSVVVGTGELFF
- - TRBJ1-5 TRBV27 TGTGCCAGCAGCATGGGACGGTTCAATCAGCCCCAGCATTTT CASSMGRFNQPQHF
- - TRBJ2-2 TRBV19 TGTGCCAGTAGTATGGGACAGAACACCGGGGAGCTGTTTTTT CASSMGQNTGELFF
- - TRBJ1-5 TRBV2 TGTGCCAGCAGTGAAGCAGGAGGGGGGCTAGGGCCCCAGCATTTT CASSEAGGGLGPQHF
TRBD2 - TRBJ2-7 TRBV7-9 TGTGCCAGCAGCTTAGAGGGCGGGAGGGGCGAGCAGTACTTC CASSLEGGRGEQYF
- - TRBJ2-2 TRBV7-2 TGTGCCAGCCGGCGACTAGTTAGCACCGGGGAGCTGTTTTTT CASRRLVSTGELFF
- medium-sized TRBJ1-5 TRBV30 TGTGCCTGGACCCAGGGCTCCGGTCAGCCCCAGCATTTT CAWTQGSGQPQHF
- - TRBJ1-1 TRBV7-2 TGTGCCAGCAGCTTAAGGTTTCAGGGCGCTGAAGCTTTCTTT CASSLRFQGAEAFF
- - TRBJ2-7 TRBV4-3 TGCGCCAGCAGCCAAGGGGCTGGAAGCAACGAGCAGTACTTC CASSQGAGSNEQYF
TRBD1 - TRBJ1-1 TRBV5-4 TGTGCCAGCAGCCGGGACAGGGACACTGAAGCTTTCTTT CASSRDRDTEAFF
- - TRBJ1-5 TRBV28 TGTGCCAGCAGTTTGATCCCCTTGAATCAGCCCCAGCATTTT CASSLIPLNQPQHF
- - TRBJ2-6 TRBV7-2 TGTGCCAGCAGCTTAGGGGGGATAGGCGTCCCTGGGGCCAACGTCCTGACTTTC CASSLGGIGVPGANVLTF
TRBD1 - TRBJ1-6 TRBV29-1 TGCAGCGTCTTACAGGGGTGGGGCAATGATTCACCCCTCCACTTT CSVLQGWGNDSPLHF
TRBD1 few TRBJ1-2 TRBV19 TGTGCCAGTAGCGGACAGGGGCTGAGGGGCTACACCTTC CASSGQGLRGYTF
TRBD1 - TRBJ2-3 TRBV6-6 TGTGCCAGCAGCCTGGGACAGAGCACAGATACGCAGTATTTT CASSLGQSTDTQYF
TRBD2 once TRBJ2-3 TRBV5-4 TGTGCCAGCAGCCTAATGGGACTAGCGGGAGCAGATACGCAGTATTTT CASSLMGLAGADTQYF
TRBD2 once TRBJ2-7 TRBV28 TGTGCCAGCAGTTACCAAGGACTAGCGGGAGCATACGAGCAGTACTTC CASSYQGLAGAYEQYF
TRBD2 - TRBJ2-7 TRBV28 TGTGCCAGCAGTTTAGTCGGGGGGAACTACGAGCAGTACTTC CASSLVGGNYEQYF
- - TRBJ2-5 TRBV5-6 TGTGCCAGTTCGGCATACTTATCCCAAGAGACCCAGTACTTC CASSAYLSQETQYF
- - TRBJ2-2 TRBV7-3 TGTGCCAGCAGCGTGACAGTGAACACCGGGGAGCTGTTTTTT CASSVTVNTGELFF
- - TRBJ1-2 TRBV4-3 TGCGCCAGCAGCCAAGATCATGCGAGGGACTATGGCTACACCTTC CASSQDHARDYGYTF
- - TRBJ2-1 TRBV9 TGTGCCAGCAGCGTAGGGGGTAGCGGCCCTGAGCAGTTCTTC CASSVGGSGPEQFF
- once TRBJ2-1 TRBV11-2 TGTGCCAGCAGCTTAGCAGGGTTCAATGAGCAGTTCTTC CASSLAGFNEQFF
- - TRBJ2-1 TRBV28 TGTGCCAGCGGAGACAATGAGCAGTTCTTC CASGDNEQFF
TRBD1 - TRBJ2-3 TRBV5-6 TGTGCCAGCACAGGATTGGGGACAGGGTACGGAGATACGCAGTATTTT CASTGLGTGYGDTQYF
- - TRBJ2-1 TRBV7-9 TGTGCCAGCAGCTTATTATCTGAGCAGTTCTTC CASSLLSEQFF
TRBD2 - TRBJ2-5 TRBV7-9 TGTGCCAGCAGCGGGCCGGGACTAGCGGGGGCGTACCAAGAGACCCAGTACTTC CASSGPGLAGAYQETQYF
- - TRBJ2-7 TRBV11-2 TGTGCCAGCAGCTTAGTAAGCATGTACTTC CASSLVSMYF
- - TRBJ2-2 TRBV28 TGTGCCAGCAGGACCGGGACGAACACCGGGGAGCTGTTTTTT CASRTGTNTGELFF
- - TRBJ2-3 TRBV7-9 TGTGCCAGCAGCTTAGGTGGGCAGGGACCGCAGTATTTT CASSLGGQGPQYF
TRBD2 - TRBJ2-1 TRBV10-3 TGTGCCATCAGTGAGTTAACTAGCGGGAGGGCCAATGAGCAGTTCTTC CAISELTSGRANEQFF
TRBD2 - TRBJ2-1 TRBV5-1 TGCGCCAGCAGCTTAGCGGGAGTATCCTACAATGAGCAGTTCTTC CASSLAGVSYNEQFF
TRBD1 - TRBJ1-2 TRBV10-3 TGTGCCATCAGGACCACAGGGGGCGGTTACGATGGCTACACCTTC CAIRTTGGGYDGYTF